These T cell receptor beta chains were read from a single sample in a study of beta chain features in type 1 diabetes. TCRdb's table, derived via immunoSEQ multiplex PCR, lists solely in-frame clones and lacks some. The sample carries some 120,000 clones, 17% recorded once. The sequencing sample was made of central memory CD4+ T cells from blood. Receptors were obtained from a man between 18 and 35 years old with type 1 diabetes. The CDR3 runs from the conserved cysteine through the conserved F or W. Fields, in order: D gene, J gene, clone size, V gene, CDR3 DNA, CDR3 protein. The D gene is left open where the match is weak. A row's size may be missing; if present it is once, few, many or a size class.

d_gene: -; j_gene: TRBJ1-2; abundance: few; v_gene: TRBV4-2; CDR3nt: TGTGCCAGCAGCCAAGATTATAGCTATGGCTACACCTTC; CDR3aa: CASSQDYSYGYTF
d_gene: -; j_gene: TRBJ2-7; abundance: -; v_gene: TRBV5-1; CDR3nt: TGCGCCAGCAGAGGAGGGGTTCAAAGCTCCTACGAGCAGTACTTC; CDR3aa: CASRGGVQSSYEQYF
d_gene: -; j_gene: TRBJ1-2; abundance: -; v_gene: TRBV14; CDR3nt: TGTGCCAGCAGCCCCCGTGACGGCGGGTACTATGGCTACACCTTC; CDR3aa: CASSPRDGGYYGYTF
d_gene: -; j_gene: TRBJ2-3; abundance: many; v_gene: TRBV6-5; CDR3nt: TGTGCCAGCAGGCTAGCAACCCGCACAGATACGCAGTATTTT; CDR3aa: CASRLATRTDTQYF
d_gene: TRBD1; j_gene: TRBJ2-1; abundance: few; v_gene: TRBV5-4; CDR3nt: TGTGCCAGCAGACGTGACAGGGTAAGCAATGAGCAGTTCTTC; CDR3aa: CASRRDRVSNEQFF
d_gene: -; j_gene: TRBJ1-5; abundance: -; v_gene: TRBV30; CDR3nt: TGTGCCTGGAGTGTACCGGGGGGATGGCAGCCCCAGCATTTT; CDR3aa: CAWSVPGGWQPQHF
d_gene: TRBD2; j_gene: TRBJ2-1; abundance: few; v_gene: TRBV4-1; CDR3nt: TGCGCCAGCAGCCAAGCCCCTAGAGCGGGAGGCTACAATGAGCAGTTCTTC; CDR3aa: CASSQAPRAGGYNEQFF
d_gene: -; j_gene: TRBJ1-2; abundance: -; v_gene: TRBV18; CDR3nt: TGTGCCAGCTCACCCGACCAGGCGAACTATGGCTACACCTTC; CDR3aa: CASSPDQANYGYTF
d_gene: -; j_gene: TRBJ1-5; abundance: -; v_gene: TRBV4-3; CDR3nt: TGCGCCAGCAGCCAAGAGGGTGGACCGAGCAATCAGCCCCAGCATTTT; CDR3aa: CASSQEGGPSNQPQHF
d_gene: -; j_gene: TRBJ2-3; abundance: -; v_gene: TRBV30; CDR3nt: TGTGCCTGGAGGCGGGGCGGAAGCACAGATACGCAGTATTTT; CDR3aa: CAWRRGGSTDTQYF
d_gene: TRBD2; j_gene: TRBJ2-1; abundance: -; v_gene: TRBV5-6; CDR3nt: TGTGCCAGCAGCTTTACAACTAGCGGGAGTATGGATGAGCAGTTCTTC; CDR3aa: CASSFTTSGSMDEQFF